The clone carrying this T cell receptor (beta chain) was seen once. The CDR3 sequence is 12 residues long. Trimming stripped 2 bases from V and 10 bases from J, with 9 bases between. Germline CDR1 and CDR2: SNHLY and FYNNEI. This record belongs to a study of identical twins. TCRdb used MiXCR to reprocess the 5' RACE reads, holding one entry per CDR3 protein. The repertoire holds just over 500,000 distinct CDR3 sequences, with roughly 21% as singletons. The data also belong to a second study, concerning T cells expressing NK-cell markers. From that report: Eight donors were sequenced, of whom seven were HCMV-seropositive, while the remaining one was HCMV-seronegative.

The chain is built from TRBV2 and TRBJ2-4; D ambiguous. Sequenced material: CD4+ T cells sorted from blood. The receptor was derived from a young woman in good health. The DNA of the CDR3 is TGTGCCAGCAGTGAATTGGGGAAGATTCAGTACTTC. Its translation is CASSELGKIQYF.